This is a list of T cell receptor beta chains from one sample in a study of OX40 agonist ivuxolimab in advanced cancers. Repertoires were generated with immunoSEQ multiplex PCR, while TCRdb's copy carries only in-frame clones and drops some. The sample shows about 69,000 clones, just over 90% of them seen only once. The material sequenced was CD4+ or CD8+ T cells sorted from blood, taken in a trial of the OX40 agonist ivuxolimab. The origin of the receptors is an adult with an advanced solid tumor such as melanoma, head and neck, liver or kidney cancer. Both conserved end residues are part of each CDR3.

>TRBJ1-3|TRBV30|14
CAWSVGSPGNTIYF
>TRBJ2-1|TRBV5-6|15
CASSSRYSPVNEQFF
>TRBJ2-3|TRBV14|14
CASSQLGSTDTQYF
>TRBJ2-3|TRBV5-4|16
CASSSHRLATTDTQYF
>TRBJ1-5|TRBV15|14
CATTPGGVNQPQHF
>TRBJ1-1|TRBV7-9|18
CASSLDPKTGRANTEAFF
>TRBJ1-1|TRBV7-9|14
CATEKVGVNTEAFF
>TRBJ2-4|TRBV19|14
CASSLSGDTNIQYF
>TRBJ1-4|TRBV5-1|12
CASRENNEKLFF
>TRBJ1-2|TRBV7-3|14
CASAGDSSGYGYTF
>TRBJ1-2|TRBV28|14
CASSLSASAVGYTF
>TRBJ2-3|TRBV18|14
CASSPLAGRDTQYF
>TRBJ2-7|TRBV7-5|12
CAIQGVRREQYF
>TRBJ2-3|TRBV29-1|13
CSVVSGGKDTQYF
>TRBJ2-1|TRBV7-2|17
CASSKRQAARAYNEQFF
>TRBJ2-7|TRBV6-6|14
CASSYGGVSYEQYF
>TRBJ1-2|TRBV6-6|13
CASSSVGDHGYTF
>TRBJ1-3|TRBV6-6|14
CASQTWDSGNTIYF
>TRBJ1-3|TRBV28|16
CASSPMRRSTGNTIYF
>TRBJ2-7|TRBV6-5|14
CASSTRTGTKEQYF
>TRBJ2-7|TRBV6-6|15
CASSYGRDLTYEQYF
>TRBJ1-2|TRBV25-1|14
CASSENRVGYGYTF
>TRBJ1-2|TRBV15|13
CATSSGLNYGYTF
>TRBJ2-7|TRBV5-5|15
CASSQLLAETYEQYF
>TRBJ2-3|TRBV4-2|17
CASSQAGTSGSGDTQYF
>TRBJ2-1|TRBV28|11
CASTVRGEQFF
>TRBJ2-7|TRBV29-1|15
CSVVTGTGFTYEQYF
>TRBJ2-5|TRBV9|17
CASSVDPPGGMQETQYF
>TRBJ1-4|TRBV7-2|15
CASSLGGGRSEKLFF
>TRBJ1-6|TRBV6-6|15
CASSASGRGRSPLHF
>TRBJ1-1|TRBV27|16
CASSGGPRVWSTEAFF
>TRBJ2-2|TRBV9|14
CASSVDSGAGELFF
>TRBJ2-2|TRBV2|15
CASGSRQGGTGELFF
>TRBJ1-2|TRBV10-3|13
CAIRTGGNYGYTF
>TRBJ2-1|TRBV5-1|15
CASSLLREAYNEQFF
>TRBJ1-1|TRBV28|17
CASDSTFQGRRDTEAFF
>TRBJ2-3|TRBV5-1|16
CASSLGGTSGTDTQYF
>TRBJ2-7|TRBV5-1|18
CASSGSLNGGLPFYEQYF
>TRBJ2-1|TRBV12-5|13
CASGLVPWNEQFF
>TRBJ2-1|TRBV7-7|15
CASSPGGDRYNEQFF
>TRBJ2-5|TRBV18|13
CASSPGLGETQYF
>TRBJ1-5|TRBV19|15
CASSIVRGGNQPQHF
>TRBJ2-7|TRBV7-9|14
CASSFKQGTYEQYF
>TRBJ1-4|TRBV7-2|14
CASSLAGGGEKLFF
>TRBJ1-2|TRBV5-1|15
CASSLAGEVNYGYTF
>TRBJ2-1|TRBV30|15
CAWSVLTSGRLEQFF
>TRBJ2-1|TRBV28|13
CASSLRAYNEQFF
>TRBJ1-1|TRBV5-1|14
CASSLELTGVEAFF
>TRBJ1-3|TRBV5-6|17
CASSLVSKGNSGNTIYF
>TRBJ2-2|TRBV19|15
CASSTGQGYTGELFF